This record looks at one TCR beta chain sequence and its context. CDR3 size: 17 residues. V shed 3 bases and J shed 8 bases, with 20 bases lying between them. In germline, CDR1 is SEHNR, CDR2 FQNEAQ (reference sequence). TCRdb's copy holds only in-frame clones and misses some; the assay was immunoSEQ multiplex PCR. Counted here are some 120,000 clones, around 95% occurring once; the ten biggest clones make up 0.44%. These data originate in a study of T cell changes during pregnancy in multiple sclerosis. The TCR originated in a female donor with multiple sclerosis, enrolled in a pregnancy study. The J gene is TRBJ2-6, the V gene TRBV7-9, with D hard to call. The sample was peripheral blood, taken after pregnancy. DNA of the CDR3: TGTGCCAGCAGCTTTGGGCAACAGACCCCGCTATCCAACGTCCTGACTTTC. This encodes CASSFGQQTPLSNVLTF.